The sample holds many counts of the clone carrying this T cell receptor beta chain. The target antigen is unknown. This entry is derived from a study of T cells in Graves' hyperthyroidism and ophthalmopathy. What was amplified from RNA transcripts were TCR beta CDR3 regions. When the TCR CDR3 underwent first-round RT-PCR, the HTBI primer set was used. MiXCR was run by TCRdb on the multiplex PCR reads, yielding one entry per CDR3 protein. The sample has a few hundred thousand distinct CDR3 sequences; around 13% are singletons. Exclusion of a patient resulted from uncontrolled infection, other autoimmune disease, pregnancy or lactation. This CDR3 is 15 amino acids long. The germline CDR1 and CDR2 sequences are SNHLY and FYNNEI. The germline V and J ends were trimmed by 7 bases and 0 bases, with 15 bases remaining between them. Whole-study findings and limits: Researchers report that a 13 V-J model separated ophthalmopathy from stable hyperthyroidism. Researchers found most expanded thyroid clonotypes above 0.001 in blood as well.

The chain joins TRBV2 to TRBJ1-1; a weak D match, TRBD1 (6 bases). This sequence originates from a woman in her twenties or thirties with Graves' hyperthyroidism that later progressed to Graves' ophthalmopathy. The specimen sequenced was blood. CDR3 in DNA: TGTGCCAGCACGGGACAACCAAACATGAACACTGAAGCTTTCTTT. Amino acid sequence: CASTGQPNMNTEAFF. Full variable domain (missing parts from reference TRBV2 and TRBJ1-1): EPEVTQTPSHQVTQMGQEVILRCVPISNHLYFYWYRQILGQKVEFLVSFYNNEISEKSEIFDDQFSVERPDGSNFTLKIRSTKLEDSAMYFCASTGQPNMNTEAFFGQGTRLTVV.